This T cell receptor beta chain was profiled in a study of T cell responses to AZD1222 COVID-19 vaccine. The CDR3 sequence is 14 residues long. CDR1 and CDR2 (germline): SGHNT, YYREEE (reference sequence). V dropped 4 bases and J dropped 4; count of bases not matched to a gene: 3. Generated by immunoSEQ multiplex PCR, the TCRdb table keeps only in-frame clones and is missing some. Altogether 65,000 to 95,000 clones are present, roughly 85% being singletons, with the ten largest covering about 13%. The material was peripheral blood, obtained on day 0 of AZD1222 vaccination. The rearrangement uses TRBV5-4 and TRBJ1-4; 8 bases match TRBD1. This receptor was identified in an adult in good health. The CDR3 nucleotides read TGTGCCAGCAGCCGCACAGGGGGTAATGAAAAACTGTTTTTT. As protein: CASSRTGGNEKLFF.